The 24 T cell receptor beta chains listed next were all sequenced from one sample in a study of blood T cells in healthy people across ages. Then a second PCR, running roughly 7 to 12 cycles, was carried out with a sample-barcoded 5' primer and a J-beta primer mix. TCRdb reanalysed the 5' RACE reads using MiXCR and keeps one entry per CDR3 protein. The table includes roughly 720,000 distinct CDR3 sequences, about 53% detected once. Specimen: blood. These receptors were taken from a man older than 75 in good health.

This chain links TRBV20-1 with TRBJ1-2; 9 bases are a match to TRBD1. CDR1 DFQATT and CDR2 SNEGSKA come from the germline V gene (reference sequence). The CDR3 is made up of 15 amino acids. The junction had 14 bases not matched to a gene; V was cut back by 6 bases and J by 6 bases. The CDR3 DNA is TGCAGTGCCTTGCCGGGACAGGGTGCATTCGATGGCTACACCTTC. It encodes CSALPGQGAFDGYTF.

The chain joins TRBV9 to TRBJ1-2, with D perhaps matching TRBD1 (6 bases). V was clipped by 3 bases and J by 4 bases, with 19 bases between them. This CDR3 comprises 16 residues. Germline loops: CDR1 SGDLS, CDR2 YYNGEE. CDR3 sequence (DNA): TGTGCCAGCAGCGCCGATGGCAGGGGAGTTGGCTATGGCTACACCTTC. This gives the protein CASSADGRGVGYGYTF.

The V call is TRBV20-1, the J call TRBJ2-7; 8 bases map to TRBD1. CDR3 size: 13 residues. V shed 6 bases and J 4 bases; nucleotides not matched to a gene: 8. Germline CDR1 and CDR2: DFQATT and SNEGSKA (reference sequence). The CDR3 DNA follows: TGCAGTGCCTGGGAGGACAGGGAATACGAGCAGTACTTC. Translating it yields CSAWEDREYEQYF.

The chain joins TRBV7-9 to TRBJ1-5; D unresolved. This CDR3 region has 12 residues. The ends were cut back, 3 bases at V and 8 bases at J, with 8 bases in the middle. Per the germline V gene, CDR1 is SEHNR and CDR2 is FQNEAQ (reference sequence). DNA for the CDR3: TGTGCCAGCAGCTTGGACCGTAAGCCCCAGCATTTT. Amino acids: CASSLDRKPQHF.

This rearrangement joins TRBV7-3 to TRBJ2-3; tentatively, D is TRBD2 (6 bases). With 4 bases removed from V and 0 bases from J, the gap between germline ends came to 11 bases. This CDR3 region has 15 residues. CDR1 SGHTA and CDR2 FQGTGA come from the germline V gene. The DNA of the CDR3 is TGTGCCAGCAGCTCTGGGCGGGGTAGCACAGATACGCAGTATTTT. It translates to CASSSGRGSTDTQYF.

The V gene is TRBV5-1, the J gene TRBJ2-7; 9 nucleotides align to TRBD2. Germline V gives CDR1 SGHRS, CDR2 YFSETQ. The trim removed 4 bases at V and 6 bases at J, leaving 8 bases unmatched. The CDR3 loop spans 14 amino acids. The chain's CDR3 is CASSPLAGRSEQYF. The CDR3 DNA is TGCGCCAGCAGCCCCCTAGCGGGACGAAGCGAGCAGTACTTC.

This clonotype was found many times. This chain joins TRBV5-1 and TRBJ2-1; D might be TRBD2 (5 bases). The CDR3 contains 18 residues. Looked up from germline, CDR1 is SGHRS and CDR2 is YFSETQ. V was trimmed by 4 bases and J by 4 bases, leaving 24 bases between them. CDR3 sequence reads: CASSVGPPNLPGYNEQFF. As DNA, the CDR3 is TGCGCCAGCAGCGTCGGGCCACCGAATTTACCGGGATACAATGAGCAGTTCTTC.

This chain uses TRBV5-1 with TRBJ1-1; TRBD1 might be the D (5 bases). Per germline, CDR1 SGHRS and CDR2 YFSETQ. This CDR3 is 14 amino acids long. V lost 0 bases to trimming and J lost 4 bases, with 10 bases between them. The CDR3 protein is CASSLVQGPTEAFF. The CDR3 DNA reads TGCGCCAGCAGCTTGGTCCAGGGACCCACTGAAGCTTTCTTT.

This clonotype was detected a few times. V and J are TRBV4-1 and TRBJ2-5; 9 positions agree with TRBD1. The DNA end is a closer match to TRBJ2-7, so the J assignment may be wrong. Germline V gene lookup returns CDR1 MGHRA and CDR2 YSYEKL. There are 15 residues in the CDR3. The CDR3, as DNA: TGCGCCAGCAGCCAGGCTGGGACAGGGATAGACGAGCAGTACTTC. Translating it yields CASSQAGTGIDEQYF.

This clonotype was recorded a few times. This sequence joins TRBV12-3 or TRBV12-4 and TRBJ1-2; TRBD1 might be the D (5 bases). The CDR3 has 13 residues. V lost 7 bases and J lost 8, with 17 bases in between. CDR3 protein: CASNRPGQRGYTF. The DNA for the CDR3 is TGTGCCAGCAACCGACCAGGGCAACGGGGCTACACCTTC.

V usage is TRBV3-1 and J usage is TRBJ2-3; either TRBD1 or TRBD2 may fit D (6 bases each). Germline V gene sequence: CDR1 LGHDT, CDR2 YNNKEL (reference sequence). The V end lost 4 bases, the J end lost 14 bases, and 19 bases lay between the germline ends. This CDR3 comprises 13 residues. In DNA, the CDR3 is TGTGCCAGCAGCCGAATCGGAGGGGGATACGCGTATTTT. Its protein product is CASSRIGGGYAYF.

In its sample, this clonotype was seen a few times. The chain recombines TRBV29-1 with TRBJ2-5; TRBD2 is a possible D gene (5 bases). The CDR3 is 13 residues long. CDR1 and CDR2 (germline): SQVTM, ANQGSEA. Trimming took 4 bases from V and 5 from J, leaving 14 bases between them. The CDR3 loop is CSVVVRGIETQYF. CDR3 DNA: TGCAGCGTTGTGGTAAGAGGGATCGAGACCCAGTACTTC.

This clonotype was detected a few times. This chain links TRBV3-1 with TRBJ1-4; tentative D call: TRBD1 (5 bases). Germline values: CDR1 LGHDT, CDR2 YNNKEL (reference sequence). This CDR3 spans 14 amino acids. Trimming removed 3 bases from V and 0 bases from J, with 5 bases in between. The DNA for the CDR3 is TGTGCCAGCAGCCAGGGGGCAACTAATGAAAAACTGTTTTTT. Encoded protein: CASSQGATNEKLFF.

The chain carries TRBV4-1 and TRBJ2-1, with D tentatively TRBD2 (6 bases). Germline values: CDR1 MGHRA, CDR2 YSYEKL. Trimming left V 1 base short and J 6 bases short, with 10 bases between. The CDR3 extends over 14 amino acids. The CDR3 DNA is TGCGCCAGCAGCCAAGCGACGGGAGTCAATGAGCAGTTCTTC. Translation: CASSQATGVNEQFF.

This clonotype has only a few counts. J is TRBJ1-2 and V is TRBV6-5; 9 bases align to TRBD1. Germline CDR1 reads MNHEY; CDR2 reads SVGAGI. Trimming at V came to 4 bases and at J to 4 bases, leaving 4 bases not matched to a gene. The CDR3 sequence is 14 residues long. CDR3 region: CASSFTGGSYGYTF. Here the CDR3 DNA reads TGTGCCAGCAGTTTCACAGGGGGCAGCTATGGCTACACCTTC.

The sample holds a few counts of this clonotype. The rearrangement links TRBV6-5 to TRBJ2-1; 9 bases are shared with TRBD2. The CDR3 extends over 12 amino acids. CDR1 and CDR2 (germline): MNHEY, SVGAGI. The V segment lost 8 bases and the J segment 12 bases; nucleotides outside the gene matches: 8. The CDR3 region is CASGYSGGPQFF. The CDR3 DNA reads as TGTGCCAGCGGCTATAGCGGGGGACCGCAGTTCTTC.

The CDR3 sequence: CASSLRQGERETQYF. CDR3 DNA sequence: TGTGCCAGCAGCTTGCGACAGGGGGAGAGGGAGACCCAGTACTTC. The chain carries TRBV5-5 and TRBJ2-5; 9 positions match TRBD1. Germline lookup yields CDR1 SGHKS and CDR2 YYEKEE (reference sequence). The CDR3 sequence is 15 residues long. Germline trimming cut 1 base from V and 5 bases from J; bases unmatched to any gene: 6.

The count of this clonotype is one. The gene calls are TRBV5-1 and TRBJ2-1; D is uncertain. The CDR3 contains 15 residues. The germline gives CDR1 SGHRS, CDR2 YFSETQ. V was shortened by 1 base and J by 6 bases, with 14 bases between the two germline ends. The CDR3 DNA reads as TGCGCCAGCAGCTTGTCGGCCCCGGACGTCAATGAGCAGTTCTTC. This gives the protein CASSLSAPDVNEQFF.

The chain uses TRBV27 and TRBJ2-2; 9 nucleotides match TRBD1. Trimming removed 6 bases from V and 4 bases from J; junction bases left unmatched: 9. The CDR3 spans 16 residues. CDR1 is MNHEY, CDR2 SMNVEV, per germline (reference sequence). CDR3 region: CASRDTGGASTGELFF. Here the CDR3 DNA reads TGTGCCAGCAGAGATACAGGGGGCGCGAGCACCGGGGAGCTGTTTTTT.

This clonotype turned up a few times. This sequence joins TRBV27 and TRBJ1-4; D possibly corresponds to TRBD1 (5 bases). CDR1 is MNHEY, CDR2 SMNVEV, per germline (reference sequence). Between the trimmed V and J ends, which lost 5 bases and 8 bases, there was a span of 21 bases. The CDR3 spans 16 residues. The CDR3 loop is CASSAPGTSKGEKLFF. CDR3 nucleotides: TGTGCCAGCAGTGCTCCCGGGACCTCAAAAGGGGAAAAACTGTTTTTT.

The genes are TRBV20-1 and TRBJ1-1; perhaps TRBD1 as D (5 bases). The CDR3 covers 14 residues. From germline, CDR1 is DFQATT and CDR2 SNEGSKA (reference sequence). Trimming removed 5 bases at V and 2 bases at J, with 15 bases between. The CDR3 bases are TGCAGTGCTCCACCCCAGGGCCCTAACACTGAAGCTTTCTTT. Translated: CSAPPQGPNTEAFF.

The V and J genes are TRBV3-1 and TRBJ2-1; TRBD1 matches at 7 bases. With V trimmed by 4 bases and J by 9 bases, 18 bases remained unmatched. From germline, CDR1 is LGHDT and CDR2 YNNKEL (reference sequence). There are 17 residues in the CDR3. CDR3 residues: CASSPQRFGTAPSEQFF. The CDR3 region has the DNA TGTGCCAGCAGCCCCCAAAGGTTCGGGACAGCCCCCAGTGAGCAGTTCTTC.

The gene calls are TRBV29-1 and TRBJ2-7; 8 nucleotides match TRBD1. Germline V gene lookup returns CDR1 SQVTM and CDR2 ANQGSEA. J was trimmed by 5 bases and V by 7 bases; bases with no gene match: 10. This CDR3 comprises 13 residues. The CDR3 DNA is TGCAGCGCCGGGGGACAGGACCCCCACGAGCAGTACTTC. Translating it yields CSAGGQDPHEQYF.

The gene calls are TRBV20-1 and TRBJ2-5; possibly TRBD2 for D (5 bases). Trimming took 3 bases from V and 3 from J, leaving 8 bases between them. The CDR3 has 12 amino acids. Germline V gives CDR1 DFQATT, CDR2 SNEGSKA (reference sequence). DNA of the CDR3: TGCAGTGCTAGTGAGAGGGAAGAGACCCAGTACTTC. Its translation: CSASEREETQYF.